This TCR beta chain is from a study of vaccination and CD4 T cells after COVID-19. The overall study: The interval from dose two to post-vaccine sampling had a median of roughly 72 days, and it ranged from 14 to 241.

Of note for this clonotype: The target antigen is unknown.

This CDR3 is built from 14 residues. Germline lookup yields CDR1 LNHDA and CDR2 SQIVND (reference sequence). With 1 base removed from V and 1 base from J, the gap between germline ends came to 7 bases. Sequence data for DNA of cultured CD4+ T cells were generated by the Oncomine TCR Beta short-read assay. Cultured CD4+ T cells yielded the extracted genomic DNA. TCRdb passed the PCR reads through MiXCR, listing each CDR3 protein once. This sample has about 8,700 distinct CDR3 sequences, with 55% to 70% found just once. Stated treatment: roughly 11-day PBMC culture with coronavirus spike peptide pools or control peptides (ViraFEST assay). Cultures of PBMCs, 1.5 million to 2 million per well, were set up with about 9.4 IU/ml IL-2 and around 9.9 ug/ml peptide pools.

V gene TRBV19 combines with J gene TRBJ1-1; D is unresolved. The specimen was CD4+ T cells from blood, cultured in vitro. This sequence was found in a human donor who had recovered from COVID-19. Here the CDR3 reads CASSIVGTNTEAFF. CDR3 in DNA: TGTGCCAGTAGTATAGTTGGAACGAACACTGAAGCTTTCTTT.